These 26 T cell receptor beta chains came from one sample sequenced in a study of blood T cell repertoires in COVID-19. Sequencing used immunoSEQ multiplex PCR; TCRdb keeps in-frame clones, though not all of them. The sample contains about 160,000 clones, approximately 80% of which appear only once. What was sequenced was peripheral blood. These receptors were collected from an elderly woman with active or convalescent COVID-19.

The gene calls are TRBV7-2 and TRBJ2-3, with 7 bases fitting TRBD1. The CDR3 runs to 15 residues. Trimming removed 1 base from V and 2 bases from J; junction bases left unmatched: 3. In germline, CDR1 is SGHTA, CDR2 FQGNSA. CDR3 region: CASSLGQGATDTQYF. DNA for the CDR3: TGTGCCAGCAGCTTAGGACAGGGAGCCACAGATACGCAGTATTTT.

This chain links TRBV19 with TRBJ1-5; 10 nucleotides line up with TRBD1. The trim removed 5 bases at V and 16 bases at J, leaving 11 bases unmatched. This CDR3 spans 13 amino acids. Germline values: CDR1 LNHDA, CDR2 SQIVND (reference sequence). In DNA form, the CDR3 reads TGTGCCAGTAGTGCCGGACAGGGGGTGGGTGAACATTTT. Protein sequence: CASSAGQGVGEHF.

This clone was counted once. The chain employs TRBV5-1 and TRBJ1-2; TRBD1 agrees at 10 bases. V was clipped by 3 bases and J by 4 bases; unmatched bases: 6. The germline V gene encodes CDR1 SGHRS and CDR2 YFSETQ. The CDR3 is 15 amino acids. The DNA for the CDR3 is TGCGCCAGCAGCTGGGGGGACAGGGGAGGCTATGGCTACACCTTC. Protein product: CASSWGDRGGYGYTF. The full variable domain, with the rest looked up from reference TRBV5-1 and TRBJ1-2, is KAGVTQTPRYLIKTRGQQVTLSCSPISGHRSVSWYQQTPGQGLQFLFEYFSETQRNKGNFPGRFSGRQFSNSRSEMNVSTLELGDSALYLCASSWGDRGGYGYTFGSGTRLTVV.

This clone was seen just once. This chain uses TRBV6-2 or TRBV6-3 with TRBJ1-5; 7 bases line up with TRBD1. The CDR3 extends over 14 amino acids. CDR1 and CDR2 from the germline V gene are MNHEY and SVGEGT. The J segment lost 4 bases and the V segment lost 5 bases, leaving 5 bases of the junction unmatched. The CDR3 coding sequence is TGTGCCAGCAGTGCGGACAGGAGGAATCAGCCCCAGCATTTT. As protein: CASSADRRNQPQHF.

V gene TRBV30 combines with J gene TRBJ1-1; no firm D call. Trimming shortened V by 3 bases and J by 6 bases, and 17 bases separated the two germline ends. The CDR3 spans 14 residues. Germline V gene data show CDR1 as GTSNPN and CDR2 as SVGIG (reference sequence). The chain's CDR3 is CAWSEGQWRAEAFF. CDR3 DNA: TGTGCCTGGAGCGAAGGTCAGTGGAGGGCTGAAGCTTTCTTT.

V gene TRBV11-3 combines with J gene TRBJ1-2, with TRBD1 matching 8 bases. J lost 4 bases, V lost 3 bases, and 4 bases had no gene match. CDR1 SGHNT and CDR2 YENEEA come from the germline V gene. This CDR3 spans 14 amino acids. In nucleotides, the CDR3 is TGTGCCAGCAGCTTCGCAGGGGGCTCCTATGGCTACACCTTC. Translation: CASSFAGGSYGYTF.

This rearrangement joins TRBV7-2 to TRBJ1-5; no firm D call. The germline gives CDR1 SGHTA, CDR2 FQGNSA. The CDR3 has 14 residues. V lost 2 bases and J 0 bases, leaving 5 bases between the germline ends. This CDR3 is CASSLTDSNQPQHF. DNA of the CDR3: TGTGCCAGCAGCTTAACAGATAGCAATCAGCCCCAGCATTTT.

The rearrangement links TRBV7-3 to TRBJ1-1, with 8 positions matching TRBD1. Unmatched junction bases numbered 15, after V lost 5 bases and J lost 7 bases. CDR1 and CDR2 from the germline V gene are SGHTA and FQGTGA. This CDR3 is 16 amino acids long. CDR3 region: CASSPSPGQALGEAFF. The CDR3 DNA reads TGTGCCAGCAGCCCATCGCCGGGACAGGCTTTGGGTGAAGCTTTCTTT.

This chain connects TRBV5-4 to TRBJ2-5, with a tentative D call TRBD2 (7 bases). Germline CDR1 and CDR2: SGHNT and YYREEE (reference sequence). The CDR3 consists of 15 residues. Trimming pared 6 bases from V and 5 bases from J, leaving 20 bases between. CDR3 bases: TGTGCCAGCAAAATCGGTGGGGGGGCCGTGGAGACCCAGTACTTC. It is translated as CASKIGGGAVETQYF.

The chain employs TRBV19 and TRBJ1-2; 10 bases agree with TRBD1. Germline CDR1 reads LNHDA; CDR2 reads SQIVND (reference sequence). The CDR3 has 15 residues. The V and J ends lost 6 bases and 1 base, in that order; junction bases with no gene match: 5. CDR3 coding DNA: TGTGCCAGTAGAATGACAGGGGGCGGTAACTATGGCTACACCTTC. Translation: CASRMTGGGNYGYTF.

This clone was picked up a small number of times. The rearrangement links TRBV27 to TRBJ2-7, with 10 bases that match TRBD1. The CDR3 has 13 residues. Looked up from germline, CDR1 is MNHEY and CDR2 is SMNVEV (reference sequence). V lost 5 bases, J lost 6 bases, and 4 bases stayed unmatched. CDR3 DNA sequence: TGTGCCAGCAGTCCATGGACAGGGGGCGAGCAGTACTTC. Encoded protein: CASSPWTGGEQYF.

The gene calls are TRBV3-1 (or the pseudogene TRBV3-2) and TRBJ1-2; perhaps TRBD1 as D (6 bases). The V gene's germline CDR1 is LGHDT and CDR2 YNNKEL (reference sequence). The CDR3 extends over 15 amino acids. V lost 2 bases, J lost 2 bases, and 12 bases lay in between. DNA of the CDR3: TGTGCCAGCAGCCAACAAAGGGGGGGAAACTATGGCTACACCTTC. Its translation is CASSQQRGGNYGYTF.

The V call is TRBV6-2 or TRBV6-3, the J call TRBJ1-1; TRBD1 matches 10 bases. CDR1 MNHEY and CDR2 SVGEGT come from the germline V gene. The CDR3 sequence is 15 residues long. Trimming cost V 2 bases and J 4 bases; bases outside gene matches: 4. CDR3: CASSYLGQGSTEAFF. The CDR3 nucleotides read TGTGCCAGCAGTTACCTGGGACAGGGGAGCACTGAAGCTTTCTTT.

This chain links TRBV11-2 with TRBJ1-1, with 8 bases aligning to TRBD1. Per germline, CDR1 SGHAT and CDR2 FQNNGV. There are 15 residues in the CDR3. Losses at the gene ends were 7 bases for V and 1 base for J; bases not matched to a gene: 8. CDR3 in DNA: TGTGCCAGCACCGCGAGGACAGGGACGAACACTGAAGCTTTCTTT. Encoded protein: CASTARTGTNTEAFF.

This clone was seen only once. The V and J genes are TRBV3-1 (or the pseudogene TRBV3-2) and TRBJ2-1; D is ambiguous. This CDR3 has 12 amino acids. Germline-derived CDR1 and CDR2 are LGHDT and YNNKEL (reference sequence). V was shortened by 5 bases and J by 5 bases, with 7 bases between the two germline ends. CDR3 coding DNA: TGTGCCAGCAGCGGTGGGCACAATGAGCAGTTCTTC. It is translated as CASSGGHNEQFF.

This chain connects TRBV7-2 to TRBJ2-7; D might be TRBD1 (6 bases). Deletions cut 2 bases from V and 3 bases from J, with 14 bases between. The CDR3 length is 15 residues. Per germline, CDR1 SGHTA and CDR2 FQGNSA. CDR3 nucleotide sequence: TGTGCCAGCAGCTTACAGGGGCGGGCCTACTACGAGCAGTACTTC. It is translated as CASSLQGRAYYEQYF.

This chain's CDR3 is CASSLDPGYTREQYF. The CDR3 region has the DNA TGTGCCAGCAGCTTAGATCCGGGGTACACGAGGGAGCAGTACTTC. This chain joins TRBV11-2 and TRBJ2-7, with D possibly being TRBD2 (5 bases). The CDR3 loop spans 15 amino acids. With 0 bases removed from V and 7 bases from J, the gap between germline ends came to 16 bases. Germline values: CDR1 SGHAT, CDR2 FQNNGV.

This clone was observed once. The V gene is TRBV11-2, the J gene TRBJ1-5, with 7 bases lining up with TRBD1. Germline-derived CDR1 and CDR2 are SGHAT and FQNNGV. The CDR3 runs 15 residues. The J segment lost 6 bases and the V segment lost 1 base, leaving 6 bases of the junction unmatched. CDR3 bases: TGTGCCAGCAGCTTAGGGACGACAGGGCCTCAGCCCCAGCATTTT. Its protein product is CASSLGTTGPQPQHF.

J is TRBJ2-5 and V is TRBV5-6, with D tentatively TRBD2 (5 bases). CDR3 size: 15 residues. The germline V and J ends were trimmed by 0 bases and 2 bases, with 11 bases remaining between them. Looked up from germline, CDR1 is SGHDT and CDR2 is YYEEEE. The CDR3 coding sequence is TGTGCCAGCAGCTTGGATGCCCGAGGGCAAGAGACCCAGTACTTC. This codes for CASSLDARGQETQYF.

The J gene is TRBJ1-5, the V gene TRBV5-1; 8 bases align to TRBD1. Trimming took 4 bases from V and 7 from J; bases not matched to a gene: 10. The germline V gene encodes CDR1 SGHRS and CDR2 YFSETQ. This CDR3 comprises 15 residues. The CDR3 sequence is CASSTTGGAGQPQHF. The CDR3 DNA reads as TGCGCCAGCAGCACCACAGGGGGAGCTGGACAGCCCCAGCATTTT.

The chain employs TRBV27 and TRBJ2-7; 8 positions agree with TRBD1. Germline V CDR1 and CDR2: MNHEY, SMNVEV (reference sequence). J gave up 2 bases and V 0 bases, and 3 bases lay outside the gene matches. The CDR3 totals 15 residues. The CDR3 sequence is CASSLSGQVTYEQYF. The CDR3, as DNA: TGTGCCAGCAGTTTATCGGGACAGGTTACCTACGAGCAGTACTTC.

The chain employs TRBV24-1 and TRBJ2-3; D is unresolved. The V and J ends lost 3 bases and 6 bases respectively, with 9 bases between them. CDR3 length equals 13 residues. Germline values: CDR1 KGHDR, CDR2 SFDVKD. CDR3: CATSDPSFDTQYF. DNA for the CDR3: TGTGCCACCAGTGATCCCTCCTTCGATACGCAGTATTTT.

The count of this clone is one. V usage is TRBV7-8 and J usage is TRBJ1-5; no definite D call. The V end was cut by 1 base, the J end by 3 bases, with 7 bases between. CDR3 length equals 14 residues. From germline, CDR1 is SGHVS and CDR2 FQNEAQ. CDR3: CASSLVGLNQPQHF. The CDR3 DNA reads TGTGCCAGCAGCTTAGTAGGACTCAATCAGCCCCAGCATTTT. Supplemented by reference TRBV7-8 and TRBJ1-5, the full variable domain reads GAGVSQSPRYKVAKRGQDVALRCDPISGHVSLFWYQQALGQGPEFLTYFQNEAQLDKSGLPSDRFFAERPEGSVSTLKIQRTQQEDSAVYLCASSLVGLNQPQHFGDGTRLSIL.

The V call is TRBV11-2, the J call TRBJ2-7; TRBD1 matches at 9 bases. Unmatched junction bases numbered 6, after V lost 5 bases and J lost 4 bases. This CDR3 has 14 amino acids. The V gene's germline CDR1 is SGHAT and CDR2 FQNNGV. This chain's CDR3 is CASSLTGGPYEQYF. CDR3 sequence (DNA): TGTGCCAGCAGCCTTACAGGGGGCCCATACGAGCAGTACTTC.

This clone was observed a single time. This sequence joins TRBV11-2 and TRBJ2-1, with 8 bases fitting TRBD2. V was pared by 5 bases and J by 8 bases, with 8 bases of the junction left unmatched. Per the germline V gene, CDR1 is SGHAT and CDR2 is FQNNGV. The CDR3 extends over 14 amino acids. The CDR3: CASSTSGGWDEQFF. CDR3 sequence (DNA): TGTGCCAGCAGCACAAGCGGGGGATGGGATGAGCAGTTCTTC.

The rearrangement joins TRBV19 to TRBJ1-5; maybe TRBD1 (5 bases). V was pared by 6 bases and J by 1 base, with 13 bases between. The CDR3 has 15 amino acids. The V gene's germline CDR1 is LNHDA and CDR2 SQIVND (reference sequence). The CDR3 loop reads CASRETDRSNQPQHF. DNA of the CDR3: TGTGCCAGTAGAGAAACAGACAGAAGCAATCAGCCCCAGCATTTT.